The present T cell receptor (beta chain) was sequenced within a study of blood T cell repertoires in COVID-19 (dated by TCRdb to 2018 to 2020). Context from the whole study: Samples from collaborators originated in the United States, Italy and Spain and spanned both the acute and convalescent phases of COVID-19. The prospective study material was composed of cDNA or gDNA derived from T cells, B-cell-depleted T cells, or PBMCs. The dataset comprised deeply sampled blood TCRbeta repertoires from subjects exposed to, actively infected with, or recovered from COVID-19. A freely available public database, intended as a resource for researchers studying the immune response to SARS-CoV-2, is where the repertoires were released. Samples were obtained from the ongoing ImmuneRACE study (first 160 participants) and from some 1,300 subjects provided by 6 global collaborators. Nearly every sample came with metadata listing a de-identified subject ID, COVID-19 status, age in years and sex. HLA class I and class II types, where available, came from metadata supplied by the sample provider rather than from assay-based typing.

On the study overall, not on this receptor specifically: The quantity of clinical and demographic metadata differed by source and by participant and was supplied without curation.

The CDR3 goes from the cysteine to the phenylalanine over 12 residues. Solely the CDR3 DNA is kept, with 36 bases framed from the first base. Trimming at the junction amounts to 8 bases on V and 12 bases on J, and the germline ends lie 17 bases apart. CDR1 and CDR2, looked up from the germline V gene, are MNHEY and SVGAGI. TCRbeta CDR3 regions were amplified from genomic DNA by means of the immunoSEQ Assay, a bias-controlled multiplex PCR. Under the source paper's analysis protocol: The number of nucleated cells in each sample was estimated by amplification of reference gene primers within the assay. Sequence reads were collapsed and filtered to measure the absolute abundance of every unique TCRbeta CDR3 rearrangement. For each sample, productive Simpson clonality was calculated as the square root of Simpson's diversity index across productive rearrangements. TCRdb retrieved this table from immuneACCESS and kept in-frame rearrangements only. Not all clones are present; in checked studies, unresolved V genes account for under half, and no reason is known for the remainder. V, J and clone size are taken as reported in that table, and D and trimming were inferred from the DNA itself. This sample lists some 67,000 clones; roughly 85% were detected once. The ten largest clonotypes hold approximately 19% of the sample.

Collaborating institutions collected whole blood in K2EDTA tubes following their own protocols. For TCRbeta analysis, collaborators shipped samples in one of three forms: frozen whole blood, isolated PBMCs, or DNA extracted from either of those sample types. Details on this clone: Its antigen target is currently unknown. Base qualities are not provided; no much larger clone lies one nucleotide away.

The V gene is TRBV6-5 and the J gene is TRBJ2-1; the D gene is perhaps TRBD2, from 5 matching bases. The clonotype originates from a woman at least 80 years old with acute or convalescent COVID-19. The sequenced material came from peripheral blood. This receptor has the CDR3 CASSGGSLSQFF. The bases are TGTGCCAGCTCGGGTGGGAGTTTATCGCAGTTCTTC.